This T cell receptor (beta chain) was found in a study of shared clonotypes between healthy human individuals. Background on the study: Per-donor plates numbered three CD4 naive, three CD4 memory, two CD8 naive and one CD8 memory.

CDR1 LNHDA and CDR2 SQIVND come from the germline V gene (reference sequence). V was pared by 6 bases and J by 6 bases, with 11 bases between. This CDR3 region has 12 residues. General study points: Represented diversity (both genetic and exposure-history) was limited by the small number of donors. Collection of samples was limited to blood; tissue repertoires likely differ. When compared with the clonotypes that were shared by all four sorted-subset donors, the non-shared clonotypes turned out to have lower generation probabilities.

As to this clone: Its antigen is unidentified.

The table came from immunoSEQ multiplex PCR; TCRdb's copy has only in-frame clones and leaves some out. The table shows about 600,000 clones, with less than 98% occurring only once. V gene TRBV19 combines with J gene TRBJ1-2; possibly TRBD1 for D (6 bases). Sequences were obtained from naive CD4+ T cells sorted from blood. Subset described: CD45RA+ positively selected. This receptor was identified in a woman in her 30s in good health. The CDR3 loop reads CASSDRYDGYTF. CDR3 sequence (DNA): TGTGCCAGTAGCGACAGGTATGATGGCTACACCTTC.